These 13 T cell receptor beta chains came from one sample sequenced in a study of CD8+CD57+ T cells in acquired aplastic anemia. Before being chosen for sequencing, patients had shown CD8+CD57+ cell expansion by flow cytometry. Genomic DNA, serving as template, underwent TCR beta VDJ and CDR3 profiling. Each CDR3 protein is one row after TCRdb ran MiXCR on the reads. The sample has 220,000 or so distinct CDR3 sequences, approximately 60% seen once. The source material was sorted CD4+, CD8+, or CD8+CD57+ T cells (not recorded which) from PBMCs. Receptor source: a human donor with aplastic anemia.

This clonotype was detected only a few times. V gene TRBV20-1 combines with J gene TRBJ2-5; TRBD1 aligns across 8 bases. CDR1 DFQATT and CDR2 SNEGSKA come from the germline V gene (reference sequence). Germline trimming cut 6 bases from V and 3 bases from J; bases unmatched to any gene: 6. The CDR3 is 13 residues long. The CDR3 nucleotides read TGCAGTGCCCCACGGGGACAGGAAGAGACCCAGTACTTC. Protein sequence: CSAPRGQEETQYF.

The chain combines TRBV14 with TRBJ2-7, with 9 bases fitting TRBD1. Trimming took 0 bases from V and 6 from J; bases not matched to a gene: 9. CDR1 is SGHDN and CDR2 is FVKESK in the germline V gene. The length of the CDR3 is 16 residues. This CDR3 reads CASSQDPGQGPSEQYF. The CDR3 nucleotides read TGTGCCAGCAGCCAAGACCCGGGACAGGGACCGTCCGAGCAGTACTTC.

The chain employs TRBV7-9 and TRBJ2-5; perhaps TRBD2 as D (5 bases). Trimming removed 3 bases at V and 5 bases at J, with 7 bases between. The CDR3 contains 12 residues. Per the germline V gene, CDR1 is SEHNR and CDR2 is FQNEAQ (reference sequence). CDR3 region: CASSFRDETQYF. CDR3 nucleotide sequence: TGTGCCAGCAGCTTCCGGGATGAGACCCAGTACTTC.

J is TRBJ2-2 and V is TRBV7-3; D not certain. Germline CDR1 and CDR2: SGHTA and FQGTGA. CDR3 size: 13 residues. Trimming left V 2 bases short and J 7 bases short, with 8 bases between. CDR3 protein: CASSLPGGGELFF. The CDR3 DNA reads as TGTGCCAGCAGCTTACCTGGCGGCGGGGAGCTGTTTTTT.

The chain carries TRBV9 and TRBJ2-5, with TRBD1 identical over 8 bases. The CDR3 is 16 residues long. Trimming at V came to 0 bases and at J to 1 base, leaving 5 bases not matched to a gene. CDR1 SGDLS and CDR2 YYNGEE come from the germline V gene. In DNA form, the CDR3 reads TGTGCCAGCAGCGTAGCTACCGGACAGGGCCAAGAGACCCAGTACTTC. Encoded protein: CASSVATGQGQETQYF.

The gene calls are TRBV10-3 and TRBJ1-1; D uncertain. CDR1 ENHRY and CDR2 SYGVKD come from the germline V gene. V lost 3 bases and J lost 5, with 7 bases in between. The CDR3 has 12 amino acids. The CDR3 nucleotides read TGTGCCATCAGTGACGGGTATACTGAAGCTTTCTTT. Its protein is CAISDGYTEAFF.

The V call is TRBV10-3, the J call TRBJ1-5, with D hard to call. This CDR3 has 15 residues. V was trimmed by 5 bases and J by 3 bases, leaving 14 bases between them. CDR1 is ENHRY, CDR2 SYGVKD, per germline. CDR3 sequence: CAISQGIGNNQPQHF. DNA for the CDR3: TGTGCCATCAGTCAAGGAATAGGTAACAATCAGCCCCAGCATTTT.

This clonotype appeared a few times. The chain employs TRBV5-1 and TRBJ2-7; 7 nucleotides agree with TRBD2. In germline, CDR1 is SGHRS, CDR2 YFSETQ. V was clipped by 0 bases and J by 4 bases; unmatched bases: 7. This CDR3 has 15 residues. CDR3 sequence: CASSLGPTSSYEQYF. CDR3 coding DNA: TGCGCCAGCAGCTTGGGCCCGACTAGCAGTTACGAGCAGTACTTC.

In this sample, this clonotype turned up a few times. One end of the junction is discordant with germline, which a read error may explain. This chain uses TRBV6-2 or TRBV6-3 with TRBJ2-7; no firm D call. Germline lookup yields CDR1 MNHEY and CDR2 SVGEGT. CDR3 size: 14 residues. Written as DNA, the CDR3 is TGTGCCAGCAGTAACTCTATTCCTATATACGAGCAGTACTTC. Its translation is CASSNSIPIYEQYF.

This clonotype was seen more than once but under ten times. The chain couples TRBV29-1 to TRBJ1-2; perhaps TRBD1 as D (6 bases). The V and J ends lost 2 bases and 2 bases respectively, with 9 bases between them. CDR1 is SQVTM, CDR2 ANQGSEA, per germline. The CDR3 sequence is 13 residues long. CDR3 coding DNA: TGCAGCGTTGAAAGGCAGGGGAACTATGGCTACACCTTC. This gives the protein CSVERQGNYGYTF.

The rearrangement uses TRBV7-2 and TRBJ2-3; TRBD2 aligns across 7 bases. The CDR3 totals 15 residues. V was pared by 3 bases and J by 2 bases, with 5 bases of the junction left unmatched. Germline V gene sequence: CDR1 SGHTA, CDR2 FQGNSA. CDR3 DNA: TGTGCCAGCAGCTTGCAAGCGGGGCCCACAGATACGCAGTATTTT. This codes for CASSLQAGPTDTQYF.

J is TRBJ1-2 and V is TRBV6-2 or TRBV6-3, with D unresolved. The V gene's germline CDR1 is MNHEY and CDR2 SVGEGT. V was shortened by 2 bases and J by 4 bases, with 5 bases between the two germline ends. The CDR3 length is 12 residues. The CDR3 sequence: CASSYESYGYTF. DNA of the CDR3: TGTGCCAGCAGTTACGAGAGCTATGGCTACACCTTC.

The rearrangement links TRBV11-2 to TRBJ1-1; D possibly corresponds to TRBD1 (5 bases). V was pared by 5 bases and J by 2 bases, with 9 bases between. Germline V lookup: CDR1 SGHAT, CDR2 FQNNGV. The CDR3 is made up of 13 amino acids. The CDR3 here is CASSRQINTEAFF. As DNA, the CDR3 is TGTGCCAGCAGCCGACAGATTAACACTGAAGCTTTCTTT.